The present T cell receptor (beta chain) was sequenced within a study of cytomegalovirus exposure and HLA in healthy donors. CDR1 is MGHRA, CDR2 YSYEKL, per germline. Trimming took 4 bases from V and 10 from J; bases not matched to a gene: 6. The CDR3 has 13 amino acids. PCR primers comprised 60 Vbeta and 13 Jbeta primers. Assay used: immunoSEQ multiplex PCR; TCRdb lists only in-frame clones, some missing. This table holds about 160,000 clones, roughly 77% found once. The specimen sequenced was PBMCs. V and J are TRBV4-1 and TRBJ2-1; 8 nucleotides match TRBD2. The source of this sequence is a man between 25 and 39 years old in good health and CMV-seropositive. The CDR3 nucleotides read TGCGCCAGCAGCCCACGGACTAGCCTAGAGCAGTTCTTC. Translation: CASSPRTSLEQFF.